These 12 T cell receptor beta chains share one sample of origin, sequenced in a study of T-cell reconstitution after alpha-beta-depleted transplantation in children. Researchers prepared the TCRbeta library using unique molecular identifiers, the study reports. MiXCR, applied by TCRdb to the PCR reads, yields one record per CDR3 protein. Among 400,000 to 500,000 distinct CDR3 sequences listed, roughly 10% were seen once. The sequencing used PBMCs from the stem cell graft donor, collected from the stem cell graft. Every receptor here comes from a human donor who donated a stem cell graft to a child with acute myeloid leukemia.

This clonotype was found a few times. CDR3 sequence (DNA): TGTGCCAGCAGCTTACCGGGTGAGAACACTGAAGCTTTCTTT. This sequence encodes CASSLPGENTEAFF. V and J are TRBV5-6 and TRBJ1-1; D is unclear. V was shortened by 2 bases and J by 1 base, with 9 bases between the two germline ends. Per germline, CDR1 SGHDT and CDR2 YYEEEE. This CDR3 contains 14 residues.

The rearrangement uses TRBV12-3 or TRBV12-4 and TRBJ2-5; 13 nucleotides line up with TRBD2. The trim removed 7 bases at V and 3 bases at J, leaving 8 bases unmatched. The CDR3 has 16 amino acids. The CDR3 nucleotides are TGTGCCAGCACCTTGACTAGCGGGGGGCCTAAAGAGACCCAGTACTTC. Its protein is CASTLTSGGPKETQYF.

J is TRBJ2-3 and V is TRBV6-5; D is possibly TRBD1 or TRBD2 (6 bases each). Trimming cost V 0 bases and J 2 bases, with 12 bases left between them. The germline V gene has CDR1 MNHEY and CDR2 SVGAGI. The CDR3 runs to 16 residues. CDR3 nucleotide sequence: TGTGCCAGCAGTTACTCTGGGGGGCGCAACACAGATACGCAGTATTTT. It yields the protein CASSYSGGRNTDTQYF.

This clonotype has at least ten counts. The chain couples TRBV15 to TRBJ2-3; D is undetermined. Trimming stripped 0 bases from V and 4 bases from J, with 8 bases between. This CDR3 is 14 amino acids long. CDR1 and CDR2 (germline): LNHNV, YYDKDF (reference sequence). This CDR3 is CATSRDLGPDTQYF. The CDR3 nucleotides read TGTGCCACCAGCAGAGACCTAGGACCAGATACGCAGTATTTT. Filled out from reference TRBV15 and TRBJ2-3, the complete variable domain reads DAMVIQNPRYQVTQFGKPVTLSCSQTLNHNVMYWYQQKSSQAPKLLFHYYDKDFNNEADTPDNFQSRRPNTSFCFLDIRSPGLGDTAMYLCATSRDLGPDTQYFGPGTRLTVL.

In this sample, this clonotype turned up many times. The J gene is TRBJ2-2, the V gene TRBV5-5; D is perhaps TRBD1 or TRBD2 (5 bases each). This CDR3 spans 16 amino acids. Germline-derived CDR1 and CDR2 are SGHKS and YYEKEE (reference sequence). Trimming took off 6 bases at V and 7 bases at J, with 22 bases between the two ends. The CDR3 loop reads CASTGVPGASGGELFF. The CDR3 region has the DNA TGTGCCAGCACCGGGGTGCCCGGGGCCTCCGGCGGGGAGCTGTTTTTT.

In the case of this clonotype: A read error is possible here, since a much larger clone lies one base away. The chain carries TRBV11-2 and TRBJ2-5, with TRBD2 matching 8 bases. There are 15 residues in the CDR3. V lost 5 bases to trimming and J lost 5 bases; unmatched junction nucleotides: 10. Germline V CDR1 and CDR2: SGHAT, FQNNGV. Here the CDR3 DNA reads TGTGCCAGCAGCCTAGGCACTAGCGGCATCGAGACCCAGTACTTC. Its translation: CASSLGTSGIETQYF.

The gene calls are TRBV7-2 and TRBJ1-2, with 8 bases matching TRBD1. Germline-derived CDR1 and CDR2 are SGHTA and FQGNSA. The CDR3 runs 13 residues. V dropped 7 bases and J dropped 6; count of bases not matched to a gene: 7. This CDR3 is CASTTGGINGYTF. CDR3 nucleotide sequence: TGTGCCAGCACCACAGGGGGTATCAATGGCTACACCTTC.

V is TRBV5-1 and J is TRBJ2-3, with D maybe TRBD1 (6 bases). V was trimmed by 6 bases and J by 0 bases, leaving 14 bases between them. This CDR3 contains 15 residues. CDR1 and CDR2 from the germline V gene are SGHRS and YFSETQ. CDR3: CASTRQDPSTDTQYF. CDR3 DNA: TGCGCCAGCACCCGACAGGACCCTAGCACAGATACGCAGTATTTT.

The J gene is TRBJ2-2, the V gene TRBV12-3 or TRBV12-4; D remains ambiguous. CDR3 length equals 16 residues. Between the trimmed V and J ends, which lost 7 bases and 3 bases, there was a span of 18 bases. CDR3 protein: CASTSEPESYTGELFF. CDR3 in DNA: TGTGCCAGCACCTCGGAGCCGGAGTCGTACACCGGGGAGCTGTTTTTT.

This clonotype was counted once. The rearrangement links TRBV5-6 to TRBJ2-7; the D is unclear. Trimming cost V 9 bases and J 4 bases, with 14 bases left between them. Germline V gives CDR1 SGHDT, CDR2 YYEEEE. The CDR3 is made up of 12 amino acids. CDR3 DNA sequence: TGTGCCATGAGCTTATCGGGTTACGAGCAGTACGTC. Translating it yields CAMSLSGYEQYV.

The chain has TRBV20-1 and TRBJ2-7, with TRBD1 matching 11 bases. This CDR3 has 16 amino acids. CDR1 and CDR2 (germline): DFQATT, SNEGSKA (reference sequence). J lost 3 bases, V lost 1 base, and 8 bases had no gene match. The CDR3: CSARAAGTGGSYEQYF. The CDR3 nucleotides are TGCAGTGCTAGAGCCGCCGGGACAGGGGGAAGCTACGAGCAGTACTTC.

This chain joins TRBV7-9 and TRBJ2-2; D may be TRBD1 (6 bases). The CDR3 contains 14 residues. CDR1 is SEHNR, CDR2 FQNEAQ, per germline (reference sequence). Trimming shortened V by 5 bases and J by 3 bases, and 10 bases separated the two germline ends. CDR3 amino acids: CASSDTGYTGELFF. DNA for the CDR3: TGTGCCAGCAGCGACACAGGGTACACCGGGGAGCTGTTTTTT.